Presented here are 21 T cell receptor beta chains from one specimen sequenced in a study of T cell responses to AZD1222 COVID-19 vaccine. Data came from immunoSEQ multiplex PCR; TCRdb stores just in-frame clones and leaves some out. Here the sample spans roughly 99,000 clones, 75% to 95% being singletons. Specimen: peripheral blood, collected 28 days after the second AZD1222 dose. These receptors came from an adult who received the AZD1222 COVID-19 vaccine.

The V and J genes are TRBV11-2 and TRBJ1-4; unclear D gene. The length of the CDR3 is 12 residues. The germline V gene encodes CDR1 SGHAT and CDR2 FQNNGV. Trimming shortened V by 4 bases and J by 6 bases, and 6 bases separated the two germline ends. The CDR3 region is CASSSPDEKLFF. CDR3 nucleotide sequence: TGTGCCAGCAGCTCCCCTGATGAAAAACTGTTTTTT.

The chain joins TRBV28 to TRBJ2-1, with 8 bases matching TRBD2. The CDR3 sequence is 15 residues long. CDR1 MDHEN and CDR2 SYDVKM come from the germline V gene. With 7 bases clipped from V and 8 bases from J, the junction kept 13 bases outside the gene matches. CDR3 coding DNA: TGTGCCAGCACCTCGGAGACGGGGGGGCCTTATGAGCAGTTCTTC. It yields the protein CASTSETGGPYEQFF.

This clone has at least ten counts. This rearrangement joins TRBV19 to TRBJ1-1; D call uncertain. V was trimmed by 1 base and J by 7 bases, leaving 10 bases between them. The CDR3 runs to 13 residues. Per germline, CDR1 LNHDA and CDR2 SQIVND (reference sequence). The CDR3 here is CASSIGMAFEAFF. As DNA, the CDR3 is TGTGCCAGTAGTATAGGTATGGCCTTTGAAGCTTTCTTT.

This chain joins TRBV5-1 and TRBJ2-1, with D possibly matching TRBD2 (6 bases). Germline CDR1 is SGHRS and CDR2 is YFSETQ. V was cut by 0 bases and J by 4 bases, with 11 bases left in between. The CDR3 is made up of 15 amino acids. This chain's CDR3 is CASSLAAGRYNEQFF. The CDR3 DNA is TGCGCCAGCAGCTTGGCTGCGGGAAGGTACAATGAGCAGTTCTTC. Full variable domain (missing parts from reference TRBV5-1 and TRBJ2-1): KAGVTQTPRYLIKTRGQQVTLSCSPISGHRSVSWYQQTPGQGLQFLFEYFSETQRNKGNFPGRFSGRQFSNSRSEMNVSTLELGDSALYLCASSLAAGRYNEQFFGPGTRLTVL.

This clone has only one observation. The chain employs TRBV3-1 (or the pseudogene TRBV3-2) and TRBJ1-5; 7 positions match TRBD1. The CDR3 is made up of 13 amino acids. Germline values: CDR1 LGHDT, CDR2 YNNKEL (reference sequence). V lost 9 bases, J lost 6 bases, and 8 bases stayed unmatched. CDR3 bases: TGTGCCAGTCAGGGGGACCTTAGTCAGCCCCAGCATTTT. It specifies CASQGDLSQPQHF.

V usage is TRBV4-1 and J usage is TRBJ1-2, with TRBD1 as a possible D gene (5 bases). Looked up from germline, CDR1 is MGHRA and CDR2 is YSYEKL. The CDR3 length is 15 residues. Between the trimmed V and J ends, which lost 0 bases and 14 bases, there was a span of 22 bases. CDR3 nucleotides: TGCGCCAGCAGCCAAGAGAAGGGACGGCCCTTTTATAGTACCTTC. Protein product: CASSQEKGRPFYSTF.

The J gene is TRBJ2-7, the V gene TRBV7-9; tentatively, D is TRBD2 (6 bases). This CDR3 comprises 15 residues. With 5 bases removed from V and 1 base from J, the gap between germline ends came to 15 bases. Germline CDR1 and CDR2: SEHNR and FQNEAQ (reference sequence). The CDR3 DNA is TGTGCCAGCAGCACGATAAATAGCGGATCCTACGAGCAGTACTTC. Translating it yields CASSTINSGSYEQYF.

V is TRBV19 and J is TRBJ1-2; 11 nucleotides match TRBD1. This CDR3 comprises 14 residues. V was pared by 4 bases and J by 5 bases, with 3 bases of the junction left unmatched. The germline CDR1 and CDR2 sequences are LNHDA and SQIVND (reference sequence). The CDR3 nucleotides read TGTGCCAGTAGTAGCGGGACAGGGGGTTATGGCTACACCTTC. Translating it yields CASSSGTGGYGYTF.

The CDR3 DNA follows: TGCAGCGCTGGACAGGGAGATGAAGCTTTCTTT. Encoded protein: CSAGQGDEAFF. V and J are TRBV29-1 and TRBJ1-1; 8 bases are a match to TRBD1. Germline lookup yields CDR1 SQVTM and CDR2 ANQGSEA. V shed 7 bases and J 7 bases; nucleotides not matched to a gene: 5. CDR3 size: 11 residues.

The CDR3 spells CASSLAGGVNEKLFF. CDR3 nucleotides: TGTGCCAGCAGCTTGGCAGGGGGAGTTAATGAAAAACTGTTTTTT. The rearrangement joins TRBV5-4 to TRBJ1-4; 7 bases match TRBD1. CDR3 length: 15 amino acids. Per germline, CDR1 SGHNT and CDR2 YYREEE (reference sequence). V dropped 0 bases and J dropped 4; count of bases not matched to a gene: 3.

The V gene is TRBV29-1, the J gene TRBJ1-1, with D hard to call. The CDR3 runs to 12 residues. V was pared by 4 bases and J by 5 bases, with 11 bases between. The V gene's germline CDR1 is SQVTM and CDR2 ANQGSEA. CDR3 sequence reads: CSVVGPGTEAFF. CDR3 DNA sequence: TGCAGCGTTGTGGGTCCGGGGACTGAAGCTTTCTTT.

This clone was seen a single time. The V gene is TRBV5-5, the J gene TRBJ2-7; 8 bases line up with TRBD1. This CDR3 is 15 amino acids long. V lost 4 bases and J lost 1; bases outside the gene matches: 7. The germline V gene encodes CDR1 SGHKS and CDR2 YYEKEE (reference sequence). Written as DNA, the CDR3 is TGTGCCAGCAGCCCGGACAGGGTGGGTTCCTACGAGCAGTACTTC. Translation: CASSPDRVGSYEQYF.

This chain joins TRBV10-3 and TRBJ2-3, with 8 bases aligning to TRBD2. The CDR3 is made up of 14 amino acids. The germline V gene encodes CDR1 ENHRY and CDR2 SYGVKD. The trim removed 10 bases at V and 5 bases at J, leaving 11 bases unmatched. The CDR3 DNA follows: TGTGCCACGGGGGGGAGCGGGAGAGGAGATACGCAGTATTTT. Translation: CATGGSGRGDTQYF.

The rearrangement joins TRBV7-2 to TRBJ1-1; D unclear. Trimming stripped 7 bases from V and 1 base from J, with 13 bases between. This CDR3 contains 14 residues. Germline lookup yields CDR1 SGHTA and CDR2 FQGNSA. CDR3: CASTLTGGNTEAFF. The CDR3 bases are TGTGCCAGCACTCTCACGGGAGGGAACACTGAAGCTTTCTTT.

The chain is built from TRBV28 and TRBJ1-1; the D is unclear. The V gene's germline CDR1 is MDHEN and CDR2 SYDVKM. The CDR3 runs 15 residues. The V gene lost 7 bases and the J gene lost 1 base, with 16 bases spanning the gap. CDR3 loop: CASILTGPGNTEAFF. The CDR3 region has the DNA TGTGCCAGCATATTAACGGGCCCGGGGAACACTGAAGCTTTCTTT. The full variable domain, with the rest looked up from reference TRBV28 and TRBJ1-1, is DVKVTQSSRYLVKRTGEKVFLECVQDMDHENMFWYRQDPGLGLRLIYFSYDVKMKEKGDIPEGYSVSREKKERFSLILESASTNQTSMYLCASILTGPGNTEAFFGQGTRLTVV.

V is TRBV19 and J is TRBJ1-5; 7 positions match TRBD1. The CDR3 is made up of 16 amino acids. Trimming cost V 7 bases and J 4 bases; bases outside gene matches: 13. CDR1 LNHDA and CDR2 SQIVND come from the germline V gene (reference sequence). CDR3 sequence (DNA): TGTGCCAGTAATACCTTCGGGACAGAAGCAAATCAGCCCCAGCATTTT. Residues: CASNTFGTEANQPQHF.

The chain carries TRBV5-6 and TRBJ2-3, with 10 bases fitting TRBD2. The germline V gene has CDR1 SGHDT and CDR2 YYEEEE. V dropped 4 bases and J dropped 1; count of bases not matched to a gene: 3. The CDR3 runs to 15 residues. The CDR3 sequence is CASSTGTSGTDTQYF. The CDR3 DNA reads TGTGCCAGCAGCACCGGGACTAGCGGCACAGATACGCAGTATTTT. Drawing the rest from reference TRBV5-6 and TRBJ2-3, the complete variable domain is DAGVTQSPTHLIKTRGQQVTLRCSPKSGHDTVSWYQQALGQGPQFIFQYYEEEERQRGNFPDRFSGHQFPNYSSELNVNALLLGDSALYLCASSTGTSGTDTQYFGPGTRLTVL.

The chain recombines TRBV5-6 with TRBJ1-2; D possibly corresponds to TRBD1 (5 bases). The CDR3 spans 13 residues. Germline V gives CDR1 SGHDT, CDR2 YYEEEE. The germline V and J ends were trimmed by 0 bases and 2 bases, with 5 bases remaining between them. The CDR3 is CASSLGQNYGYTF. In DNA form, the CDR3 reads TGTGCCAGCAGCTTGGGACAGAACTATGGCTACACCTTC. The full variable domain, completed using reference TRBV5-6 and TRBJ1-2, is DAGVTQSPTHLIKTRGQQVTLRCSPKSGHDTVSWYQQALGQGPQFIFQYYEEEERQRGNFPDRFSGHQFPNYSSELNVNALLLGDSALYLCASSLGQNYGYTFGSGTRLTVV.

This chain connects TRBV18 to TRBJ2-7, with 9 positions matching TRBD1. V lost 3 bases and J lost 4; bases outside the gene matches: 10. The CDR3 sequence is 16 residues long. Germline assignment: CDR1 KGHSH and CDR2 LQKENI. CDR3 loop: CASSPNRDRARYEQYF. CDR3 nucleotide sequence: TGTGCCAGCTCACCCAACCGGGACAGGGCCCGATACGAGCAGTACTTC.

This chain uses TRBV6-5 with TRBJ2-3; D ambiguous. The CDR3 is 15 amino acids. The V end lost 0 bases, the J end lost 2 bases, and 9 bases lay between the germline ends. Germline V gene data show CDR1 as MNHEY and CDR2 as SVGAGI. The CDR3 coding sequence is TGTGCCAGCAGTTACTCGACTTTCTCCACAGATACGCAGTATTTT. Amino acids: CASSYSTFSTDTQYF.

The chain combines TRBV6-2 or TRBV6-3 with TRBJ2-2; TRBD2 aligns across 11 bases. V was pared by 0 bases and J by 3 bases, with 6 bases of the junction left unmatched. This CDR3 spans 18 amino acids. Looked up from germline, CDR1 is MNHEY and CDR2 is SVGEGT. CDR3 nucleotide sequence: TGTGCCAGCAGTTACTCGGATAGCGGGGGGGCCGACACCGGGGAGCTGTTTTTT. It codes for CASSYSDSGGADTGELFF.